The 2 T cell receptor beta chains presented below share a single source sample, sequenced in a study of cytomegalovirus exposure and HLA in healthy donors. A multiplex PCR was run with 60 Vbeta primers and 13 Jbeta primers. Sequenced by immunoSEQ multiplex PCR; TCRdb stores in-frame clones only, minus some. The sample lists about 120,000 clones, approximately 81% occurring once. The sample consisted of PBMCs. These receptors came from a woman aged 25 to 45 in good health and CMV-seronegative.

The chain joins TRBV18 to TRBJ2-5; no clear D gene. The CDR3 covers 14 residues. V was pared by 0 bases and J by 2 bases, with 7 bases between. Looked up from germline, CDR1 is KGHSH and CDR2 is LQKENI. CDR3 DNA: TGTGCCAGCTCACCACCGAACAGTCAAGAGACCCAGTACTTC. Translation gives CASSPPNSQETQYF.

This clone has a single count. The J gene is TRBJ2-7, the V gene TRBV28; 7 nucleotides line up with TRBD2. The junction had 11 bases not matched to a gene; V was cut back by 5 bases and J by 1 base. Germline lookup yields CDR1 MDHEN and CDR2 SYDVKM. The CDR3 is 16 residues long. The CDR3 nucleotides read TGTGCCAGCAGTCCCGTGACTAGCTTCTCGTCCTACGAGCAGTACTTC. Translating gives CASSPVTSFSSYEQYF.